The sequence of this T cell receptor (beta chain) was determined in a study of radiotherapy plus CTLA-4 blockade in lung cancer. Study-level background: Objective responses were documented in about 19% of patients, with disease control in 25% to 35%.

Lung cancer patients with chemo-refractory metastatic non-small-cell disease were given focal radiation plus CTLA-4 blockade with ipilimumab. Findings and caveats of the study: In blood, after radiotherapy plus ipilimumab, tumor-derived TCR clones expanded. Reported findings show early blood T cell clone dynamics, with interferon-beta, best predicted response.

The method was immunoSEQ multiplex PCR; TCRdb's version includes in-frame clones alone and lacks a portion of them. In the table there are some 110,000 clones, nearly 80% of which are singletons. As regards this clone: As yet, its antigen is unknown.

Trimming pared 6 bases from V and 4 bases from J, leaving 13 bases between. The V gene's germline CDR1 is MNHNS and CDR2 SASEGT. This CDR3 is 14 amino acids long. The sample consisted of peripheral blood, taken from a patient treated with radiotherapy plus ipilimumab. This sequence originates from a human donor with non-small cell lung cancer who had a partial response to radiotherapy plus ipilimumab. The chain couples TRBV6-1 to TRBJ1-3; D might be TRBD1 (6 bases). The CDR3 loop is CASRWGGGGNTIYF. The DNA of the CDR3 is TGTGCCAGCAGGTGGGGGGGCGGAGGAAACACCATATATTTT.